The T cell receptor (beta chain) under discussion was sequenced for a study of blood T cell repertoires in COVID-19. Study information: Sites in the United States, Italy and Spain provided acute and convalescent COVID-19 samples.

This clone appeared once. Trimming at V came to 4 bases and at J to 7 bases, leaving 7 bases not matched to a gene. Germline V gene lookup returns CDR1 LGHDT and CDR2 YNNKEL (reference sequence). The CDR3 has 15 residues. Using immunoSEQ multiplex PCR, the repertoire was profiled, and TCRdb retains in-frame clones only, with some absent. The data hold about 130,000 clones, with 90% observed a single time. The sequence was collected from a man aged 55 to 70 with COVID-19, enrolled during active disease. Source material: peripheral blood. The chain combines TRBV3-1 (or the pseudogene TRBV3-2) with TRBJ1-5; 10 bases align to TRBD1. The DNA of the CDR3 is TGTGCCAGCAGCCCGGGGACAGGGGAGGGGCAGCCCCAGCATTTT. Encoded protein: CASSPGTGEGQPQHF.